This T cell receptor beta chain is drawn from a study of spatial heterogeneity in lung cancer. For the study at large: The follow-up PBMC samples were sequenced whenever they were available. The median time to follow-up was approximately 23 months after resection. The count of detected beta-chain sequences consistently exceeded that of alpha-chain sequences. As counted in raw reads, each unique TCR and UMI combination appeared more than ten times on average.

In the library, each TCR cDNA molecule bore its own unique molecular identifier. TCRdb re-derived calls from the 5' RACE reads in MiXCR, one entry per CDR3 protein. The repertoire has roughly 120,000 distinct CDR3 sequences, roughly a tenth of them found once; the top ten carry about 24%. The germline gives CDR1 MDHEN, CDR2 SYDVKM. This CDR3 is 13 amino acids long. The V gene end was trimmed by 8 bases and the J gene end by 3 bases; junction bases not matched to a gene: 4. This clonotype was detected ten times or more. Time point meaning: blood at routine non-recurrence follow-up after resection. This rearrangement joins TRBV28 to TRBJ1-3; 7 bases agree with TRBD1. Sequenced here: PBMCs, sampled at follow-up. The TCR comes from a female donor with early-stage non-small cell lung cancer. The CDR3 sequence is CASLDRVGNTIYF. CDR3 bases: TGTGCCAGCCTCGACAGGGTTGGAAACACCATATATTTT.